This note documents a single T cell receptor (beta chain) sequence. This entry belongs to a study of memory CD8 T cells in hepatitis C reinfection. Sequencing used immunoSEQ multiplex PCR; TCRdb keeps in-frame clones, though not all of them. This table has 50,000 or so clones, around nine tenths appearing once. The CDR3 spans 14 residues. V gave up 6 bases and J gave up 4 bases, with 13 bases separating them. CDR1 is MNHEY, CDR2 SVGAGI, per germline. Time point given: pre-reinfection, 55 to 20 weeks before reinfection detection. The sorted cells went straight to TCR sequencing with no prior in vitro expansion. Donors came from people who inject drugs enrolled in HEPCO, Canada.

The chain combines TRBV6-5 with TRBJ2-1; TRBD1 might be the D (6 bases). This clonotype was sampled from a man between 18 and 29 years old with hepatitis C virus infection. Sequenced material: naive CD8+ T cells sorted from blood. The CDR3 DNA is TGTGCCAGCAGCCGGTTGACAGGATACAATGAGCAGTTCTTC. As protein: CASSRLTGYNEQFF.